The 21 T cell receptor beta chains reported below all come from one sample, sequenced in a study of cytomegalovirus exposure and HLA in healthy donors. The repertoire was sequenced with immunoSEQ multiplex PCR; TCRdb's copy has only in-frame clones and lacks some. Of under 400,000 clones in the sample, around 90% are singletons; the top ten hold around 0.88%. The material sequenced was PBMCs. These receptors all come from a man under 40 in good health and CMV-seronegative.

This clone was observed once. This sequence joins TRBV18 and TRBJ2-5; 11 bases are a match to TRBD2. The CDR3 covers 15 residues. Germline CDR1 and CDR2: KGHSH and LQKENI. J was trimmed by 5 bases and V by 4 bases; bases with no gene match: 6. This CDR3 is CASSRGLAGAETQYF. CDR3 nucleotides: TGTGCCAGCTCACGCGGACTAGCGGGTGCGGAGACCCAGTACTTC.

V is TRBV6-6 and J is TRBJ2-2; 8 bases map to TRBD2. The CDR3 sequence is 16 residues long. V lost 3 bases and J lost 4; bases outside the gene matches: 7. The germline CDR1 and CDR2 sequences are MNHNY and SVGAGI (reference sequence). The CDR3 DNA sequence: TGTGCCAGCAGTTATGGAGCGGGGGAGGTCACCGGGGAGCTGTTTTTT. Its protein is CASSYGAGEVTGELFF.

The rearrangement joins TRBV19 to TRBJ1-5; no clear D. The CDR3 totals 13 residues. Looked up from germline, CDR1 is LNHDA and CDR2 is SQIVND (reference sequence). V dropped 3 bases and J dropped 4 bases, with 7 bases sitting between them. The CDR3 sequence: CASSIEGNQPQHF. CDR3 DNA: TGTGCCAGTAGTATTGAGGGAAATCAGCCCCAGCATTTT.

The V call is TRBV4-1, the J call TRBJ2-7; TRBD1 matches 7 bases. V lost 1 base and J lost 0; bases outside the gene matches: 6. The CDR3 length is 16 residues. Germline CDR1 is MGHRA and CDR2 is YSYEKL. CDR3 in amino acids: CASSQGTGFSSYEQYF. Written as DNA, the CDR3 is TGCGCCAGCAGCCAAGGGACAGGTTTCAGCTCCTACGAGCAGTACTTC.

The J gene is TRBJ2-1, the V gene TRBV9; 9 positions match TRBD1. J lost 5 bases, V lost 0 bases, and 3 bases had no gene match. Germline V lookup: CDR1 SGDLS, CDR2 YYNGEE. This CDR3 has 15 amino acids. CDR3: CASSVGGTGNNEQFF. Here the CDR3 DNA reads TGTGCCAGCAGCGTAGGGGGGACAGGGAACAATGAGCAGTTCTTC. The full variable domain, with the rest looked up from reference TRBV9 and TRBJ2-1, is DSGVTQTPKHLITATGQRVTLRCSPRSGDLSVYWYQQSLDQGLQFLIQYYNGEERAKGNILERFSAQQFPDLHSELNLSSLELGDSALYFCASSVGGTGNNEQFFGPGTRLTVL.

The rearrangement joins TRBV5-1 to TRBJ1-6; D is unclear. V shed 0 bases and J shed 7 bases, with 11 bases lying between them. The germline V gene has CDR1 SGHRS and CDR2 YFSETQ. CDR3 length: 15 residues. The CDR3 is CASSLGVTQNSPLHF. CDR3 coding DNA: TGCGCCAGCAGCTTGGGAGTCACGCAAAATTCACCCCTCCACTTT.

The V call is TRBV11-2, the J call TRBJ2-5; 7 bases fit TRBD1. V was pared by 5 bases and J by 1 base, with 10 bases of the junction left unmatched. This CDR3 contains 16 residues. From germline, CDR1 is SGHAT and CDR2 FQNNGV. CDR3 DNA: TGTGCCAGCAGCCCGGGACAGTGGGGGTCCCAAGAGACCCAGTACTTC. Its protein is CASSPGQWGSQETQYF.

CDR3 coding DNA: TGCGCCAGCAGCCAAGCCAGGGTAGACACTGAAGCTTTCTTT. Translated, it gives CASSQARVDTEAFF. The chain links TRBV4-1 to TRBJ1-1, with D possibly matching TRBD1 (5 bases). Trimming left V 1 base short and J 3 bases short, with 9 bases between. The CDR3 consists of 14 residues. CDR1 and CDR2 (germline): MGHRA, YSYEKL.

The rearrangement joins TRBV7-2 to TRBJ2-7, with TRBD2 matching over 11 bases. The CDR3 length is 14 residues. CDR1 is SGHTA and CDR2 is FQGNSA in the germline V gene. The trim removed 3 bases at V and 7 bases at J, leaving 5 bases unmatched. The DNA of the CDR3 is TGTGCCAGCAGCTTTAGCGGGGGGGCGAGGGAGCAGTACTTC. Translated: CASSFSGGAREQYF.

The chain couples TRBV10-2 to TRBJ1-6; a possible D gene is TRBD1 (6 bases). The germline V and J ends were trimmed by 4 bases and 5 bases, with 18 bases remaining between them. This CDR3 is built from 17 residues. Per germline, CDR1 WSHSY and CDR2 SAAADI. The CDR3 spells CASSGGGAGRNNSPLHF. The DNA for the CDR3 is TGCGCCAGCAGTGGTGGGGGGGCAGGGCGAAATAATTCACCCCTCCACTTT.

This rearrangement joins TRBV6-5 to TRBJ2-7, with TRBD2 matching over 13 bases. This CDR3 has 15 amino acids. The trim removed 6 bases at V and 0 bases at J, leaving 2 bases unmatched. Germline V CDR1 and CDR2: MNHEY, SVGAGI. The CDR3 nucleotides read TGTGCCAGCAGGGGGACTAGCGGGGACTCCTACGAGCAGTACTTC. It is translated as CASRGTSGDSYEQYF.

This chain links TRBV15 with TRBJ1-1, with 9 bases lining up with TRBD1. The CDR3 runs to 19 residues. Losses at the gene ends were 0 bases for V and 5 bases for J; bases not matched to a gene: 16. The germline V gene has CDR1 LNHNV and CDR2 YYDKDF (reference sequence). CDR3 sequence (DNA): TGTGCCACCAGCAGAGAACGGGCTACCGAACAGGGGGCGCTGACTGAAGCTTTCTTT. Translating it yields CATSRERATEQGALTEAFF.

The chain uses TRBV6-5 and TRBJ2-1; no clear D. The CDR3 spans 15 residues. Germline V gene sequence: CDR1 MNHEY, CDR2 SVGAGI. With 0 bases removed from V and 0 bases from J, the gap between germline ends came to 6 bases. DNA for the CDR3: TGTGCCAGCAGTTACTCGGAGAGCTCCTACAATGAGCAGTTCTTC. This gives the protein CASSYSESSYNEQFF.

This clone has a single count. The chain uses TRBV5-6 and TRBJ1-4; D remains unclear. The ends were cut back, 4 bases at V and 7 bases at J, with 14 bases in the middle. Germline values: CDR1 SGHDT, CDR2 YYEEEE. CDR3 length equals 14 residues. The CDR3 nucleotides read TGTGCCAGCAGCGGCGGGTCGCGGGGTGAAAAACTGTTTTTT. Its protein product is CASSGGSRGEKLFF.

The J gene is TRBJ1-6, the V gene TRBV7-2; D gene uncertain. Germline CDR1 SGHTA, CDR2 FQGNSA. Trimming stripped 5 bases from V and 0 bases from J, with 8 bases between. This CDR3 region has 15 residues. CDR3 sequence (DNA): TGTGCCAGCAGCCCCGGGAGCTCCTATAATTCACCCCTCCACTTT. Residues: CASSPGSSYNSPLHF.

This clone occurred a few times. This chain joins TRBV9 and TRBJ2-7; possibly TRBD2 for D (5 bases). V was pared by 4 bases and J by 3 bases, with 14 bases between. The CDR3 length is 14 residues. The germline CDR1 and CDR2 sequences are SGDLS and YYNGEE. The CDR3 region has the DNA TGTGCCAGCAGCCCCGATAGCCGGGACTACGAGCAGTACTTC. Amino acids: CASSPDSRDYEQYF.

Written as DNA, the CDR3 is TGTGCCAGCAGCCGGGGACAGGGGTACACTGAAGCTTTCTTT. Translated: CASSRGQGYTEAFF. V and J are TRBV27 and TRBJ1-1; 10 bases are a match to TRBD1. The CDR3 covers 14 residues. Germline V gene sequence: CDR1 MNHEY, CDR2 SMNVEV (reference sequence). The V and J ends lost 6 bases and 3 bases, in that order; junction bases with no gene match: 4.

This chain connects TRBV29-1 to TRBJ2-1; D is undetermined. The V end lost 3 bases, the J end lost 4 bases, and 16 bases lay between the germline ends. CDR1 SQVTM and CDR2 ANQGSEA come from the germline V gene. The CDR3 runs to 15 residues. This CDR3 is CSVDDAEDSYNEQFF. The CDR3 DNA reads as TGCAGCGTTGATGACGCCGAAGACTCATACAATGAGCAGTTCTTC.

This chain links TRBV6-5 with TRBJ1-4; 8 nucleotides agree with TRBD1. Germline values: CDR1 MNHEY, CDR2 SVGAGI. The CDR3 runs to 13 residues. V lost 10 bases, J lost 3 bases, and 4 bases stayed unmatched. CDR3: CATKTGANEKLFF. In DNA form, the CDR3 reads TGTGCCACCAAGACAGGGGCTAATGAAAAACTGTTTTTT.

CDR3 amino acids: CASSHRTGTFYEQYF. In nucleotides, the CDR3 is TGTGCCAGCAGCCACCGGACAGGGACCTTCTACGAGCAGTACTTC. The V call is TRBV14, the J call TRBJ2-7, with 8 bases fitting TRBD1. This CDR3 is built from 15 residues. In germline, CDR1 is SGHDN, CDR2 FVKESK. Germline trimming cut 3 bases from V and 3 bases from J; bases unmatched to any gene: 7.

The chain recombines TRBV28 with TRBJ1-2; D might be TRBD1 (5 bases). Trimming took 10 bases from V and 4 from J, leaving 10 bases between them. CDR1 is MDHEN and CDR2 is SYDVKM in the germline V gene. This CDR3 is 11 amino acids long. The CDR3 is CATWGFYGYTF. The CDR3 DNA sequence: TGTGCCACATGGGGCTTCTATGGCTACACCTTC.